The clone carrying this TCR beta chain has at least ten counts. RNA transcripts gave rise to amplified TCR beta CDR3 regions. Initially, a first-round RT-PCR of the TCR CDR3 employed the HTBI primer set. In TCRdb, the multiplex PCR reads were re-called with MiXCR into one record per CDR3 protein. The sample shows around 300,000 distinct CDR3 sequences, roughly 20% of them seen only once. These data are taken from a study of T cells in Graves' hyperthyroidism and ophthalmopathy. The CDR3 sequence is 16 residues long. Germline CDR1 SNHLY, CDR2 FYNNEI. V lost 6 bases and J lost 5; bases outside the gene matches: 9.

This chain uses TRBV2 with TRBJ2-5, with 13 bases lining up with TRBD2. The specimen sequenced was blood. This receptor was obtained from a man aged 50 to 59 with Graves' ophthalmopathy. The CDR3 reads CASRNGLAGVGETQYF. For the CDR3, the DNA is TGTGCCAGCAGGAATGGACTAGCGGGAGTGGGGGAGACCCAGTACTTC.